This TCR beta chain was sequenced in a study of CD8 T cells in ankylosing spondylitis. In making TCR beta libraries, quantitative 5'-RACE with molecular barcodes was used. TCRdb ran MiXCR on the 5' RACE reads and lists one entry per CDR3 protein. This sample carries around 120,000 distinct CDR3 sequences, roughly an eighth of them seen once, and the ten largest clones take 2.5% to 3.5%. This clonotype has at least ten counts. Its antigen is still unknown. The germline V gene encodes CDR1 LGHNA and CDR2 YNFKEQ. The CDR3 has 13 amino acids. V dropped 5 bases and J dropped 6 bases, with 14 bases sitting between them. Findings and limits, study-wide: Within matched ankylosing spondylitis synovial fluid, disease-linked clones were reportedly significantly enriched.

Sequenced: blood, either unsorted or a sorted T cell fraction (not recorded which). This TCR was sampled from a female donor with ankylosing spondylitis or in good health (not recorded which). The chain is built from TRBV4-2 and TRBJ2-7; D may match TRBD1 or TRBD2 (5 bases each). CDR3 protein: CASSESGGFEQYF. The CDR3 DNA reads as TGTGCCAGCAGCGAAAGTGGGGGATTCGAGCAGTACTTC.